This TCR beta chain was identified in a study of blood T cell repertoires in COVID-19. Study details: The analysed material was cDNA or gDNA that came from T cells, B-cell-depleted T cells, or PBMCs.

This CDR3 is 17 amino acids long. Germline trimming cut 1 base from V and 4 bases from J; bases unmatched to any gene: 7. CDR1 is MGHRA, CDR2 YSYEKL, per germline. The data were produced by immunoSEQ multiplex PCR, yet TCRdb's version contains in-frame clones alone and is incomplete. This sample has fewer than 350,000 clones, with approximately 86% found just once. The J gene is TRBJ2-1, the V gene TRBV4-1; 10 positions agree with TRBD1. The material sequenced was peripheral blood. The origin of this receptor is a middle-aged man with active or convalescent COVID-19. The CDR3 protein is CASSQGRQGASYNEQFF. The CDR3 DNA reads as TGCGCCAGCAGCCAAGGCCGACAGGGGGCCTCGTACAATGAGCAGTTCTTC.